The next 10 T cell receptor beta chains were all read from a single sample in a study of T cells after yellow fever vaccination. Via MiXCR, TCRdb re-called the 5' RACE reads, giving one row per CDR3 protein. The profile shows about 74,000 distinct CDR3 sequences, roughly 6.9% of them singletons. The sample was CD8+ T cells sorted from PBMCs, taken 5 to 6 days after the first yellow fever vaccination. The source of these receptors is a man aged 18 to 35 who received the YFV17D yellow fever vaccine.

The rearrangement joins TRBV4-3 to TRBJ1-5, with D possibly being TRBD1 (5 bases). CDR1 LGHNA and CDR2 YSLEER come from the germline V gene. V was pared by 0 bases and J by 1 base, with 13 bases between. The CDR3 is made up of 17 amino acids. The CDR3 here is CASSQDRMGVSNQPQHF. In nucleotides, the CDR3 is TGCGCCAGCAGCCAAGATAGGATGGGGGTGAGCAATCAGCCCCAGCATTTT.

The chain links TRBV14 to TRBJ2-5; D not certain. V was shortened by 0 bases and J by 2 bases, with 10 bases between the two germline ends. The CDR3 has 15 amino acids. Germline V gene lookup returns CDR1 SGHDN and CDR2 FVKESK. For the CDR3, the DNA is TGTGCCAGCAGCCAAGATCGGAGCATGCAAGAGACCCAGTACTTC. It specifies CASSQDRSMQETQYF.

This clonotype has at least ten counts. This sequence joins TRBV6-2 or TRBV6-3 and TRBJ2-6; D is unresolved. The CDR3 loop spans 15 amino acids. The ends were cut back, 6 bases at V and 0 bases at J, with 9 bases in the middle. From germline, CDR1 is MNHEY and CDR2 SVGEGT. CDR3 nucleotide sequence: TGTGCCAGCAGCCCGTCGTCCTCTGGGGCCAACGTCCTGACTTTC. It translates to CASSPSSSGANVLTF.

This clonotype was observed a few times. The J gene is TRBJ2-1, the V gene TRBV11-2, with D possibly being TRBD2 (6 bases). The CDR3 extends over 12 amino acids. Germline V gene data show CDR1 as SGHAT and CDR2 as FQNNGV. Trimming removed 1 base at V and 14 bases at J, with 12 bases between. CDR3 amino acids: CASSLGTSRKFF. The CDR3 region has the DNA TGTGCCAGCAGCTTAGGAACTAGCAGAAAGTTCTTC.

CDR3 amino acids: CASSGTGVRQETQYF. The CDR3 DNA sequence: TGTGCCAGCAGTGGGACAGGGGTTCGGCAAGAGACCCAGTACTTC. The chain couples TRBV6-1 to TRBJ2-5; 9 bases are shared with TRBD1. Germline V CDR1 and CDR2: MNHNS, SASEGT. CDR3 size: 15 residues. The V gene end was trimmed by 4 bases and the J gene end by 2 bases; junction bases not matched to a gene: 5.

This clonotype showed up just a few times. The rearrangement links TRBV6-5 to TRBJ2-7; 7 nucleotides match TRBD2. With V trimmed by 2 bases and J by 5 bases, 6 bases remained unmatched. The CDR3 covers 14 residues. The germline CDR1 and CDR2 sequences are MNHEY and SVGAGI. The DNA of the CDR3 is TGTGCCAGCAGTTACAACGGGGGGTTAGACGAGCAGTACTTC. It is translated as CASSYNGGLDEQYF.

About this clonotype itself: A much larger clone is a single base away; this may be a read error. The chain is built from TRBV7-9 and TRBJ1-2; D gene unclear. Germline values: CDR1 SEHNR, CDR2 FQNEAQ (reference sequence). CDR3 length: 17 amino acids. The CDR3 DNA reads TGTGCCGGCAGCCCAACCCTTCCCGGGCCACAAGCCGGGGGCTACACCTTC. Translation: CAGSPTLPGPQAGGYTF. The full variable domain, rest sourced from reference TRBV7-9 and TRBJ1-2, is DTGVSQNPRHKITKRGQNVTFRCDPISEHNRLYWYRQTLGQGPEFLTYFQNEAQLEKSRLLSDRFSAERPKGSFSTLEIQRTEQGDSAMYLCAGSPTLPGPQAGGYTFGSGTRLTVV.

This clonotype was seen repeatedly, ten times or more. The chain recombines TRBV5-1 with TRBJ2-1; TRBD2 aligns across 10 bases. The length of the CDR3 is 14 residues. CDR1 SGHRS and CDR2 YFSETQ come from the germline V gene. The J segment lost 7 bases and the V segment lost 3 bases, leaving 4 bases of the junction unmatched. This chain's CDR3 is CASSSSGGPNEQFF. CDR3 nucleotides: TGCGCCAGCAGCTCTAGCGGGGGCCCGAATGAGCAGTTCTTC.

This clonotype was picked up a small number of times. The chain employs TRBV27 and TRBJ1-2; TRBD1 matches 10 bases. Germline V gene sequence: CDR1 MNHEY, CDR2 SMNVEV (reference sequence). The CDR3 is 15 residues long. Trimming removed 4 bases from V and 7 bases from J; junction bases left unmatched: 9. CDR3 loop: CASSSGTGAVGGYTF. The CDR3 bases are TGTGCCAGCAGTTCCGGGACAGGGGCGGTTGGTGGCTACACCTTC.

Worth noting for this clonotype: A clone one base away is much larger, so this may be a read error. The chain joins TRBV9 to TRBJ2-2; D uncertain. The V gene lost 1 base and the J gene lost 9 bases, with 4 bases spanning the gap. This CDR3 has 11 residues. Per germline, CDR1 SGDLS and CDR2 YYNGEE. CDR3 protein: CASSVTRELFF. CDR3 in DNA: TGTGCCAGCAGCGTAACCAGGGAGCTGTTTTTT.